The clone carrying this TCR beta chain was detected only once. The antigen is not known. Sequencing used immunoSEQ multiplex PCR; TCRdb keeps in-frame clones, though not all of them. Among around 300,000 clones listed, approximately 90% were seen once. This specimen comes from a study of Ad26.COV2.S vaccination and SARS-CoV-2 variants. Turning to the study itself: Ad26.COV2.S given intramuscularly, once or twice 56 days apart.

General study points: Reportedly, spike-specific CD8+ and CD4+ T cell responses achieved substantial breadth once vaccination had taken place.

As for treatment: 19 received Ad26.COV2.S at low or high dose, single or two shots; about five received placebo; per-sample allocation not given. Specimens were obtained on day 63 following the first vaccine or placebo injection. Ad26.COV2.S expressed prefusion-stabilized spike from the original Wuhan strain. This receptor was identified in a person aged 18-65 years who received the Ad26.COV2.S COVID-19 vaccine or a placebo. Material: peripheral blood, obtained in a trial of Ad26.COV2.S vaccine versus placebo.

CDR3: CASVQGSYNEQFF. CDR3 nucleotides: TGTGCCAGCGTCCAGGGCTCCTACAATGAGCAGTTCTTC. The gene calls are TRBV28 and TRBJ2-1; possible D gene TRBD1, 5 bases. The V end lost 8 bases, the J end lost 0 bases, and 8 bases lay between the germline ends. This CDR3 region has 13 residues. Germline V lookup: CDR1 MDHEN, CDR2 SYDVKM.